This paragraph covers one T cell receptor beta chain sequence. Trimming removed 2 bases from V and 3 bases from J; junction bases left unmatched: 12. The germline V gene encodes CDR1 ENHRY and CDR2 SYGVKD. The CDR3 length is 17 residues. This entry belongs to a study of blood T cell repertoires in COVID-19. As processed by the authors: Amplification of reference gene primers provided the estimated nucleated cell counts. Profiling relied on immunoSEQ multiplex PCR, and the TCRdb table lists in-frame clones only, not all of them. That table is the source of V, J and clone size, and D and trimming were worked out from the DNA. The sample comprises about 150,000 clones, about nine tenths of which are singletons, and 2.4% rests with the top ten.

The sequenced sample was peripheral blood. V is TRBV10-3 and J is TRBJ1-1; the match to TRBD1 covers 7 bases. The clonotype was recovered from a woman aged 70-85 years with acute or convalescent COVID-19. CDR3 in DNA: TGTGCCATCAGTGAGAGGTCAGGGGGATCGGTGCACACTGAAGCTTTCTTT. As protein: CAISERSGGSVHTEAFF.